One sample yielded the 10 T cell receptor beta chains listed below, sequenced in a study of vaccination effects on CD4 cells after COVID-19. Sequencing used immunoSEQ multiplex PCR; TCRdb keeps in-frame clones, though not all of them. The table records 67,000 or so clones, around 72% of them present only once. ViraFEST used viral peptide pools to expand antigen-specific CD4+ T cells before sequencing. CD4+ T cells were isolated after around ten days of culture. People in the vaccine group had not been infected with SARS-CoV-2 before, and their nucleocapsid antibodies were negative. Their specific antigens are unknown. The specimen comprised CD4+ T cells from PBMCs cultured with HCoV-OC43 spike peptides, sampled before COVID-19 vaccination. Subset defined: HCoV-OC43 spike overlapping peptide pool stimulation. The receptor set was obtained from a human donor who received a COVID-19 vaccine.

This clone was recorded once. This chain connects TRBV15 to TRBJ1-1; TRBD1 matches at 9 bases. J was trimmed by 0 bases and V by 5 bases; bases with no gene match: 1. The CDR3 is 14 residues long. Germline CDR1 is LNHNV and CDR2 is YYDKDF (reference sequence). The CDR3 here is CATSWTGVNTEAFF. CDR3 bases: TGTGCCACCAGCTGGACAGGGGTGAACACTGAAGCTTTCTTT.

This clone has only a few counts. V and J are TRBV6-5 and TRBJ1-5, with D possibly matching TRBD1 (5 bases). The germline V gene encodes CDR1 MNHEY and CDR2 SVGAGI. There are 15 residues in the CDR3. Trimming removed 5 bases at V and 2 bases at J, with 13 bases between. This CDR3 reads CASSRGASGNQPQHF. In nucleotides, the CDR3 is TGTGCCAGCAGTAGAGGGGCCTCGGGCAATCAGCCCCAGCATTTT.

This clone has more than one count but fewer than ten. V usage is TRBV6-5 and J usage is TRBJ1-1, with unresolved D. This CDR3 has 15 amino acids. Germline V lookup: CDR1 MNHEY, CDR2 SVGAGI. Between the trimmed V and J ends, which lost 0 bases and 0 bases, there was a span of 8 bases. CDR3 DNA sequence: TGTGCCAGCAGTTACTCATTGGCCCTGAACACTGAAGCTTTCTTT. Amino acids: CASSYSLALNTEAFF.

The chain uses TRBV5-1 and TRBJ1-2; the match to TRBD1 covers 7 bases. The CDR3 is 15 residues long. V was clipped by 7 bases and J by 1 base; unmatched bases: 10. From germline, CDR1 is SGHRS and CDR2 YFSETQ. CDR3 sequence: CASQIGDRDNYGYTF. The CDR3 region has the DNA TGCGCCAGCCAAATAGGGGACAGAGATAACTATGGCTACACCTTC.

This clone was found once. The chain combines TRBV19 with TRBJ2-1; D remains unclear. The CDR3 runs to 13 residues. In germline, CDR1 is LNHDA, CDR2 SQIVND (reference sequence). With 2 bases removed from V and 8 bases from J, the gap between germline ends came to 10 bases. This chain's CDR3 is CASSIRDHDEQFF. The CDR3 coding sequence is TGTGCCAGTAGTATAAGGGATCACGATGAGCAGTTCTTC.

The CDR3 DNA reads TGCGCCAGCAGCTTGGCGGGTGGTTCGGGGGGGCTAAATGAGCAGTTCTTC. It codes for CASSLAGGSGGLNEQFF. The chain joins TRBV5-1 to TRBJ2-1; 8 positions match TRBD2. The germline CDR1 and CDR2 sequences are SGHRS and YFSETQ. This CDR3 has 17 residues. V shed 0 bases and J 7 bases; nucleotides not matched to a gene: 12.

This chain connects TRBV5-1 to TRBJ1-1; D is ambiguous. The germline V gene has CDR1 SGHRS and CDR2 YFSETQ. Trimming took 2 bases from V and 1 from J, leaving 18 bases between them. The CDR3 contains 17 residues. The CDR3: CASSFLTGLGRNTEAFF. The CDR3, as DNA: TGCGCCAGCAGCTTCCTGACGGGCCTAGGGAGGAACACTGAAGCTTTCTTT.

Written as DNA, the CDR3 is TGTGCCAGCAGTTACTCACAGGGGCTCGGCTCCTACGAGCAGTACGTC. It encodes CASSYSQGLGSYEQYV. The rearrangement uses TRBV6-7 and TRBJ2-7, with TRBD1 identical over 7 bases. TRBV6-7 belongs to the ORF category, with a function that is uncertain. The V gene end was trimmed by 0 bases and the J gene end by 0 bases; junction bases not matched to a gene: 5. The CDR3 runs to 16 residues.

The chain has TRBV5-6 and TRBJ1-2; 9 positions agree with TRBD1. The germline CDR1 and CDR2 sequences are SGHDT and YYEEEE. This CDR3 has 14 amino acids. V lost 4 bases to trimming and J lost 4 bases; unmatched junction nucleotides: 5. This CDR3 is CASSRGQGTYGYTF. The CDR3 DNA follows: TGTGCCAGCAGCCGTGGACAGGGGACCTATGGCTACACCTTC. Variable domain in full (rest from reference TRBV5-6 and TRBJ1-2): DAGVTQSPTHLIKTRGQQVTLRCSPKSGHDTVSWYQQALGQGPQFIFQYYEEEERQRGNFPDRFSGHQFPNYSSELNVNALLLGDSALYLCASSRGQGTYGYTFGSGTRLTVV.

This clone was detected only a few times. The CDR3 sequence is CASSLEQGGYNEQFF. The DNA of the CDR3 is TGCGCCAGCAGCTTGGAACAGGGGGGATACAATGAGCAGTTCTTC. The genes are TRBV5-1 and TRBJ2-1; TRBD1 agrees at 8 bases. This CDR3 is built from 15 residues. Germline CDR1 is SGHRS and CDR2 is YFSETQ. The junction had 3 bases not matched to a gene; V was cut back by 0 bases and J by 4 bases.